This T cell receptor (beta chain) was observed in a study of response to subunit inactivated influenza vaccine. This clonotype was found many times. Its antigen remains unknown. TCRdb re-analysed the RT-PCR reads in MiXCR, keeping a single row per CDR3 protein. The table has approximately 490,000 distinct CDR3 sequences, approximately 7.7% seen once. Germline lookup yields CDR1 LGHNA and CDR2 YSLEER. There are 15 residues in the CDR3. After removal of 3 bases from V and 9 bases from J, the junction contained 7 bases not matched to a gene. The study, taken as a whole, reports: A suggestion made by the authors is that each seasonal influenza vaccination recruits few new T cells.

This receptor was obtained from a man between 50 and 69 years old who received an inactivated influenza vaccine. The gene calls are TRBV4-3 and TRBJ2-7, with 14 bases aligning to TRBD2. Sequencing was performed on PBMCs from blood, taken around 25 months after vaccination. The CDR3 DNA reads as TGCGCCAGCAGCCAGGCATTGACTAGCGGGAGGGTGCAGTACTTC. Translation: CASSQALTSGRVQYF.